This T cell receptor beta chain stems from a study of technical replicates of blood from several donors. Sequenced by immunoSEQ multiplex PCR; TCRdb stores in-frame clones only, minus some. The table shows 75,000 to 100,000 clones, with 85% to 95% occurring only once. CDR3 length equals 15 residues. V lost 4 bases to trimming and J lost 0 bases, with 10 bases between them. Germline V gene lookup returns CDR1 LNHDA and CDR2 SQIVND (reference sequence). The count of this clone is one. Sequenced input: T cells isolated from PBMCs. The chain has TRBV19 and TRBJ2-4; D perhaps matches TRBD2 (5 bases). This sequence was found in a human donor in good health. The DNA for the CDR3 is TGTGCCAGTAGTAGGGGAGTTGGAGCCAAAAACATTCAGTACTTC. Amino acids: CASSRGVGAKNIQYF.